The rows below give T cell receptor beta chains drawn from one sample of a study of early T cells in non-severe SARS-CoV-2 infection. TCRdb redid the calling of the 5' RACE reads with MiXCR, one entry per CDR3 protein. The sample lists 20,000 to 25,000 distinct CDR3 sequences, 3.5% to 5% occurring once. The source material was whole blood. Every receptor here comes from an adult who was a healthcare worker with PCR-confirmed SARS-CoV-2 infection or an uninfected control (not recorded which). Both conserved end residues are part of each CDR3. Fields, in order: clone size, V gene, D gene, J gene, CDR3 protein, CDR3 DNA. A D gene is named only where the DNA matches it firmly. Expanded clones get a size class; other rows say once, few or many, or leave the size out.

clone_size: NA; v_call: TRBV28; d_call: TRBD2; j_call: TRBJ2-7; cdr3_aa: CASSRSGAGSYEQYF; cdr3_nt: TGTGCCAGCAGCCGTAGCGGGGCCGGCTCCTACGAGCAGTACTTC
clone_size: many; v_call: TRBV12-3/TRBV12-4; d_call: TRBD1; j_call: TRBJ2-7; cdr3_aa: CASSLASKVGTEHYEQYF; cdr3_nt: TGTGCCAGCAGTTTAGCGAGTAAAGTCGGGACAGAACACTACGAGCAGTACTTC
clone_size: few; v_call: TRBV3-1; d_call: NA; j_call: TRBJ2-7; cdr3_aa: CASSHSESSYEQYF; cdr3_nt: TGTGCCAGCAGCCATAGCGAGTCTTCCTACGAGCAGTACTTC
clone_size: many; v_call: TRBV7-9; d_call: NA; j_call: TRBJ1-5; cdr3_aa: CASSLGLGRNQPQHF; cdr3_nt: TGTGCCAGCAGCTTAGGCCTGGGAAGGAATCAGCCCCAGCATTTT
clone_size: NA; v_call: TRBV28; d_call: NA; j_call: TRBJ2-7; cdr3_aa: CASSRDSPYEQYF; cdr3_nt: TGTGCCAGCAGCCGAGACAGCCCCTACGAGCAGTACTTC
clone_size: many; v_call: TRBV7-9; d_call: NA; j_call: TRBJ2-1; cdr3_aa: CASSLGTAEYNEQFF; cdr3_nt: TGTGCCAGCAGCTTAGGTACGGCCGAATACAATGAGCAGTTCTTC
clone_size: many; v_call: TRBV2; d_call: NA; j_call: TRBJ2-7; cdr3_aa: CASIGQSSYEQYF; cdr3_nt: TGTGCCAGCATCGGACAAAGCTCCTACGAGCAGTACTTC
clone_size: many; v_call: TRBV20-1; d_call: NA; j_call: TRBJ2-7; cdr3_aa: CSASRGGYEQYF; cdr3_nt: TGCAGTGCGTCTAGGGGGGGCTACGAGCAGTACTTC
clone_size: few; v_call: TRBV7-3; d_call: NA; j_call: TRBJ2-7; cdr3_aa: CASSSLGRASEQYF; cdr3_nt: TGTGCCAGCAGCTCCCTCGGCAGGGCCAGCGAGCAGTACTTC
clone_size: NA; v_call: TRBV29-1; d_call: TRBD2; j_call: TRBJ2-5; cdr3_aa: CSALIDPEVGGLAGLQETQYF; cdr3_nt: TGCAGCGCACTAATAGACCCTGAAGTTGGGGGACTAGCGGGACTTCAAGAGACCCAGTACTTC
clone_size: NA; v_call: TRBV7-2; d_call: NA; j_call: TRBJ2-5; cdr3_aa: CASSFAVKETQYF; cdr3_nt: TGTGCCAGCAGCTTTGCGGTGAAAGAGACCCAGTACTTC
clone_size: many; v_call: TRBV11-2; d_call: TRBD1; j_call: TRBJ1-2; cdr3_aa: CASSSRWDSPNYGYTF; cdr3_nt: TGTGCCAGCAGCTCGAGGTGGGACAGCCCTAACTATGGCTACACCTTC
clone_size: NA; v_call: TRBV28; d_call: TRBD1; j_call: TRBJ1-1; cdr3_aa: CASSDRGTEAFF; cdr3_nt: TGTGCCAGCAGCGACAGGGGCACTGAAGCTTTCTTT
clone_size: NA; v_call: TRBV11-2; d_call: NA; j_call: TRBJ2-5; cdr3_aa: CASSFGETQYF; cdr3_nt: TGTGCCAGCAGCTTCGGAGAGACCCAGTACTTC
clone_size: many; v_call: TRBV7-9; d_call: TRBD2; j_call: TRBJ2-2; cdr3_aa: CASRPGAAGTGELFF; cdr3_nt: TGTGCCAGCAGGCCCGGCGCAGCGGGGACCGGGGAGCTGTTTTTT
clone_size: many; v_call: TRBV9; d_call: NA; j_call: TRBJ2-7; cdr3_aa: CASSTTTGGRSEQYF; cdr3_nt: TGTGCCAGCAGCACGACAACTGGGGGGAGGAGCGAGCAGTACTTC
clone_size: NA; v_call: TRBV14; d_call: TRBD1; j_call: TRBJ2-7; cdr3_aa: CASSLRQGRSYEQYF; cdr3_nt: TGTGCCAGCAGCCTCCGACAGGGACGATCCTACGAGCAGTACTTC
clone_size: many; v_call: TRBV18; d_call: TRBD1; j_call: TRBJ2-4; cdr3_aa: CASSPAPIGSGTDFTSWTKNIQYF; cdr3_nt: TGTGCCAGCTCACCAGCTCCAATTGGTTCCGGGACAGATTTTACTTCGTGGACCAAAAACATTCAGTACTTC
clone_size: many; v_call: TRBV14; d_call: NA; j_call: TRBJ2-7; cdr3_aa: CASSQPGHSYEQYF; cdr3_nt: TGTGCCAGCAGCCAACCGGGGCATTCCTACGAGCAGTACTTC
clone_size: many; v_call: TRBV12-3/TRBV12-4; d_call: NA; j_call: TRBJ2-1; cdr3_aa: CASSLSGGENEQFF; cdr3_nt: TGTGCCAGCAGTTTAAGTGGAGGGGAGAATGAGCAGTTCTTC
clone_size: many; v_call: TRBV20-1; d_call: NA; j_call: TRBJ2-1; cdr3_aa: CSARDWRNYNEQFF; cdr3_nt: TGCAGTGCTAGAGATTGGAGGAACTACAATGAGCAGTTCTTC
clone_size: NA; v_call: TRBV4-2; d_call: NA; j_call: TRBJ1-4; cdr3_aa: CASSQRSTNEKLFF; cdr3_nt: TGTGCCAGCAGCCAACGATCAACTAATGAAAAACTGTTTTTT
clone_size: many; v_call: TRBV4-3; d_call: TRBD2; j_call: TRBJ2-3; cdr3_aa: CASSQERTSGFTDTQYF; cdr3_nt: TGCGCCAGCAGCCAAGAAAGGACTAGCGGGTTCACAGATACGCAGTATTTT
clone_size: many; v_call: TRBV11-2; d_call: NA; j_call: TRBJ2-5; cdr3_aa: CASSPYQETQYF; cdr3_nt: TGTGCCAGCAGCCCGTACCAAGAGACCCAGTACTTC
clone_size: NA; v_call: TRBV5-6; d_call: NA; j_call: TRBJ2-4; cdr3_aa: CASSLGRVNIQYF; cdr3_nt: TGTGCCAGCAGCTTGGGCAGGGTAAACATTCAGTACTTC
clone_size: many; v_call: TRBV6-1; d_call: NA; j_call: TRBJ2-7; cdr3_aa: CASSDRAGDSSYEQYF; cdr3_nt: TGTGCCAGCAGTGACCGCGCAGGCGATAGCTCCTACGAGCAGTACTTC
clone_size: few; v_call: TRBV11-2; d_call: TRBD2; j_call: TRBJ2-3; cdr3_aa: CASSLLGRLAQIPDTQYF; cdr3_nt: TGTGCCAGCAGCTTATTAGGGAGACTAGCCCAAATTCCAGATACGCAGTATTTT
clone_size: few; v_call: TRBV6-6; d_call: TRBD1; j_call: TRBJ1-3; cdr3_aa: CASSDTGQGEGNTIYF; cdr3_nt: TGTGCCAGCAGTGATACTGGACAGGGGGAAGGAAACACCATATATTTT
clone_size: many; v_call: TRBV5-4; d_call: TRBD1; j_call: TRBJ2-6; cdr3_aa: CASSPGQSSGANVLTTF; cdr3_nt: TGTGCCAGCAGCCCGGGACAGAGCTCTGGGGCCAACGTCCTGACGACTTTC
clone_size: few; v_call: TRBV12-3/TRBV12-4; d_call: TRBD1; j_call: TRBJ1-1; cdr3_aa: CASSLSGTGHPNTEAFF; cdr3_nt: TGTGCCAGCAGCTTATCCGGGACAGGGCATCCGAACACTGAAGCTTTCTTT
clone_size: many; v_call: TRBV7-2; d_call: NA; j_call: TRBJ2-7; cdr3_aa: CASSYEPGPGTEQYF; cdr3_nt: TGTGCCAGCAGCTACGAACCGGGACCCGGGACCGAGCAGTACTTC
clone_size: many; v_call: TRBV9; d_call: TRBD1; j_call: TRBJ2-5; cdr3_aa: CASSVQGAGQETQYF; cdr3_nt: TGTGCCAGCAGCGTACAGGGGGCCGGCCAAGAGACCCAGTACTTC
clone_size: medium-sized; v_call: TRBV30; d_call: TRBD1; j_call: TRBJ2-7; cdr3_aa: CAWSVGTAYEQYF; cdr3_nt: TGTGCCTGGAGTGTGGGGACAGCCTACGAGCAGTACTTC
clone_size: many; v_call: TRBV2; d_call: NA; j_call: TRBJ2-1; cdr3_aa: CASRIAAYNEQFF; cdr3_nt: TGTGCCAGCAGAATAGCGGCTTACAATGAGCAGTTCTTC
clone_size: many; v_call: TRBV20-1; d_call: NA; j_call: TRBJ1-5; cdr3_aa: CSARRHLSNQPQHF; cdr3_nt: TGCAGTGCTAGACGACATTTGAGCAATCAGCCCCAGCATTTT
clone_size: many; v_call: TRBV12-3/TRBV12-4; d_call: NA; j_call: TRBJ2-7; cdr3_aa: CASSLPRQGHHEQYF; cdr3_nt: TGTGCCAGCAGTTTGCCTAGGCAGGGGCACCACGAGCAGTACTTC
clone_size: few; v_call: TRBV7-9; d_call: NA; j_call: TRBJ1-3; cdr3_aa: CASSLARAAGGNTIYF; cdr3_nt: TGTGCCAGCAGCTTAGCGCGGGCAGCCGGAGGAAACACCATATATTTT
clone_size: many; v_call: TRBV24-1; d_call: TRBD2; j_call: TRBJ2-1; cdr3_aa: CATSDPSGGSIDEQFF; cdr3_nt: TGTGCCACCAGTGATCCATCCGGCGGGAGTATTGATGAGCAGTTCTTC
clone_size: many; v_call: TRBV27; d_call: TRBD2; j_call: TRBJ2-1; cdr3_aa: CASRQLAGGHHRDEQFF; cdr3_nt: TGTGCCAGCAGACAACTAGCGGGAGGGCACCATCGCGATGAGCAGTTCTTC
clone_size: medium-sized; v_call: TRBV20-1; d_call: NA; j_call: TRBJ1-1; cdr3_aa: CSANDGGNTEAFF; cdr3_nt: TGCAGTGCCAATGACGGAGGTAACACTGAAGCTTTCTTT
clone_size: many; v_call: TRBV28; d_call: NA; j_call: TRBJ1-2; cdr3_aa: CASSFDRHTFYGYTF; cdr3_nt: TGTGCCAGCAGTTTCGACAGGCACACCTTCTATGGCTACACCTTC
clone_size: many; v_call: TRBV6-2/TRBV6-3; d_call: NA; j_call: TRBJ2-1; cdr3_aa: CASNRVSYNEQFF; cdr3_nt: TGTGCCAGCAATCGGGTGTCCTACAATGAGCAGTTCTTC
clone_size: many; v_call: TRBV6-1; d_call: NA; j_call: TRBJ2-5; cdr3_aa: CASSDGQAPETQYF; cdr3_nt: TGTGCCAGCAGTGATGGGCAGGCCCCCGAGACCCAGTACTTC